This TCR beta chain was profiled in a study of molecular identifiers for immune sequencing clone quantification. Study in general: Split five ways in replicates, RNA from around 20,000 or 99,000 naive CD8 cells had four portions sequenced. Study results and caveats: Naive cells had under 1% of molecules in clones above 20 RNA copies, effectors over 97%. Jurkat TCR RNA spiked in from one cell (amid about 980,000 naive cells) was reportedly detectable.

V was pared by 0 bases and J by 8 bases, with 10 bases of the junction left unmatched. CDR3 length equals 16 residues. Germline assignment: CDR1 LGHNA and CDR2 YSLEER. As CD8+CD4-CCR7+CD45RA+ cells, naive CD8 T cells were sorted. TCRdb re-derived calls from the PCR reads in MiXCR, one entry per CDR3 protein. The table has some 680,000 distinct CDR3 sequences, around 25% seen once. This clonotype was recorded a few times. The antigen remains unidentified. Being one base from a much bigger clone, this may be a read error. The chain combines TRBV4-3 with TRBJ2-3; 8 bases agree with TRBD2. This clonotype was obtained from a human donor in good health. Some libraries in this study had Jurkat cell RNA spiked in. Material: naive CD8+ T cells from blood, with Jurkat cell RNA spiked in. Subset specified: FACS-sorted CD8+CD4-CCR7+CD45RA+ naive T cells. The CDR3 sequence: CASSQDNAGGKATQYF. DNA for the CDR3: TGCGCCAGCAGCCAAGATAACGCGGGAGGAAAAGCTACGCAGTATTTT.